A selection of T cell receptor beta chains follows, all from one sample in a study of blood T cell repertoires in COVID-19. The assay was immunoSEQ multiplex PCR, and TCRdb's table has in-frame clones only and misses some. In the table there are about 14,000 clones, more than 75% of which are singletons. Sequenced: peripheral blood. These TCRs come from a human donor in a cohort sampled during active COVID-19. Both conserved end residues are part of each CDR3. The D gene is left open where the match is weak. Clone sizes are given selectively: once, few, many, or a class where the clone is expanded.

clone_size d_call j_call v_call cdr3_aa cdr3_nt
NA TRBD2 TRBJ2-3 TRBV6-2/TRBV6-3 CASSYSREADTQYF TGTGCCAGCAGTTACTCGCGGGAGGCCGATACGCAGTATTTT
once NA TRBJ1-1 TRBV7-9 CASSRPGESRGTEAFF TGTGCCAGCAGTCGCCCCGGGGAAAGCCGCGGGACTGAAGCTTTCTTT
NA NA TRBJ2-5 TRBV28 CASSFAAVVETQYF TGTGCCAGCAGTTTTGCGGCCGTGGTGGAGACCCAGTACTTC
NA NA TRBJ1-1 TRBV6-2/TRBV6-3 CASSPRRDGAFF TGTGCCAGCAGTCCCCGACGGGATGGTGCTTTCTTT
NA TRBD1 TRBJ1-6 TRBV5-1 CASSLGERDRRYSPLHF TGCGCCAGCAGCTTGGGGGAGAGGGACAGGAGGTATTCACCCCTCCACTTT
NA NA TRBJ2-1 TRBV5-6 CASSLVEDEQFF TGTGCCAGCAGCTTGGTTGAGGATGAGCAGTTCTTC
NA NA TRBJ2-2 TRBV7-8 CASNPSTTGELFF TGTGCCAGCAATCCTAGCACTACCGGGGAGCTGTTTTTT
NA NA TRBJ2-3 TRBV6-5 CASLGGPYLDTQYF TGTGCCAGCTTGGGGGGGCCCTACCTGGATACGCAGTATTTT
NA NA TRBJ1-1 TRBV19 CASSIVDRLNTEAFF TGTGCCAGTAGTATAGTAGACAGATTGAACACTGAAGCTTTCTTT
NA NA TRBJ2-7 TRBV7-2 CASSSGGRYEQYF TGTGCCAGCAGCTCCGGGGGGCGTTACGAGCAGTACTTC
NA TRBD2 TRBJ2-5 TRBV4-1 CASSGLAGVETQYF TGCGCCAGCAGCGGACTAGCGGGGGTGGAGACCCAGTACTTC
NA TRBD1 TRBJ1-5 TRBV24-1 CATSDYSRGMDQPQHF TGTGCCACCAGTGATTACTCCAGGGGGATGGATCAGCCCCAGCATTTT
NA TRBD2 TRBJ2-2 TRBV4-1 CASSQDGGGGNTGELFF TGCGCCAGCAGCCAAGATGGCGGGGGGGGGAACACCGGGGAGCTGTTTTTT
NA NA TRBJ1-1 TRBV7-2 CASSLAIQGTEAFF TGTGCCAGCAGCTTAGCCATCCAGGGCACTGAAGCTTTCTTT
NA NA TRBJ1-2 TRBV11-2 CASSQDRSGGYTF TGTGCCAGCAGTCAAGACAGGTCGGGTGGCTACACCTTC
few TRBD1 TRBJ2-2 TRBV6-2/TRBV6-3 CASSNLRGRQGGTGELFF TGTGCCAGCAGTAATTTAAGGGGCAGACAGGGGGGCACCGGGGAGCTGTTTTTT
NA TRBD1 TRBJ2-7 TRBV7-6 CASSYSGGYEQYF TGTGCCAGCAGCTACTCAGGGGGCTACGAGCAGTACTTC
NA TRBD1 TRBJ2-5 TRBV28 CASSPGTGTVETQYF TGTGCCAGCAGTCCCGGGACAGGGACAGTCGAGACCCAGTACTTC
NA NA TRBJ1-5 TRBV10-3 CAISEGRAWDQPQHF TGTGCCATCAGTGAAGGCAGGGCTTGGGATCAGCCCCAGCATTTT
NA TRBD1 TRBJ2-7 TRBV7-9 CASSLGQISYEQYF TGTGCCAGCAGCCTGGGACAGATCTCCTACGAGCAGTACTTC
NA TRBD1 TRBJ2-7 TRBV28 CASSPGTAAYEQYF TGTGCCAGCAGTCCGGGGACAGCTGCCTATGAGCAGTACTTC
once NA TRBJ2-6 TRBV7-8 CASSLRRDRGNSGANVLTF TGTGCCAGCAGCTTACGAAGGGATAGGGGTAACTCTGGGGCCAACGTCCTGACTTTC
once NA TRBJ2-2 TRBV6-5 CASSIRDSETGELFF TGTGCCAGCAGTATCCGGGACTCGGAAACCGGGGAGCTGTTTTTT
NA NA TRBJ1-1 TRBV14 CASSFLVGWTEAFF TGTGCCAGCAGCTTTCTCGTCGGGTGGACTGAAGCTTTCTTT
NA NA TRBJ2-1 TRBV12-3/TRBV12-4 CASRTGGGNEQFF TGTGCCAGCAGGACTGGGGGAGGCAATGAGCAGTTCTTC
once NA TRBJ2-7 TRBV11-3 CASSHSKNEQYF TGTGCCAGCAGCCACTCGAAGAACGAGCAGTACTTC
few NA TRBJ1-5 TRBV7-2 CASSFTVDMRSQPQHF TGTGCCAGCAGCTTTACGGTCGATATGCGGAGTCAGCCCCAGCATTTT
NA TRBD2 TRBJ2-5 TRBV2 CASSTSGTSGGAQYF TGTGCCAGCAGTACCTCCGGGACTAGCGGGGGGGCCCAGTACTTC
NA TRBD1 TRBJ2-2 TRBV24-1 CATKGQGGTGELFF TGTGCCACCAAGGGACAGGGCGGCACCGGGGAGCTGTTTTTT
NA TRBD2 TRBJ2-1 TRBV7-3 CASREGLADDEQFF TGTGCCAGCAGAGAGGGACTAGCGGACGATGAGCAGTTCTTC
NA TRBD1 TRBJ1-2 TRBV6-5 CASSPMDRGYGYTF TGTGCCAGCAGTCCTATGGACAGGGGCTATGGCTACACCTTC
NA NA TRBJ2-1 TRBV29-1 CSVAQGYFNEQFF TGCAGCGTGGCGCAGGGCTATTTCAATGAGCAGTTCTTC
NA NA TRBJ2-4 TRBV5-6 CASSYTGENIQYF TGTGCCAGCAGCTACACAGGAGAAAACATTCAGTACTTC
NA TRBD1 TRBJ1-2 TRBV23-1 CASSKLDRLHYGYTF TGCGCCAGCAGTAAGCTGGACAGGTTGCACTATGGCTACACCTTC
NA NA TRBJ1-1 TRBV5-1 CASSFSGSMNTEAFF TGCGCCAGCAGCTTTTCAGGGTCCATGAACACTGAAGCTTTCTTT
few TRBD1 TRBJ2-7 TRBV2 CASSRTGGNEQYF TGTGCCAGCAGTCGGACAGGGGGCAACGAGCAGTACTTC
NA NA TRBJ1-6 TRBV27 CASSLLVPPGDSPLHF TGTGCCAGCAGTTTATTGGTACCTCCGGGGGATTCACCCCTCCACTTT
once TRBD1 TRBJ2-1 TRBV9 CASSSSGTGWNEQFF TGTGCCAGCAGCTCCTCCGGGACAGGTTGGAATGAGCAGTTCTTC
NA TRBD2 TRBJ2-1 TRBV6-5 CASSLGIAGYNEQFF TGTGCCAGCAGTTTAGGTATAGCGGGGTACAATGAGCAGTTCTTC
NA TRBD2 TRBJ2-1 TRBV29-1 CSVPRTSLSSYNEQFF TGCAGCGTGCCCAGGACTAGCCTGAGCTCCTACAATGAGCAGTTCTTC
NA NA TRBJ1-6 TRBV9 CASSWGGENSPLHF TGTGCCAGCAGCTGGGGGGGCGAAAATTCACCCCTCCACTTT
once TRBD1 TRBJ1-4 TRBV10-1 CASSSGQGYVEKLFF TGCGCCAGCAGTTCGGGACAGGGATATGTCGAAAAACTGTTTTTT
NA TRBD2 TRBJ2-3 TRBV27 CASSIGLAGPTDTQYF TGTGCCAGCAGTATCGGACTAGCGGGACCCACAGATACGCAGTATTTT
NA TRBD1 TRBJ1-5 TRBV5-8 CASSFTGVQPQHF TGTGCCAGCAGCTTCACAGGGGTTCAGCCCCAGCATTTT
NA NA TRBJ2-1 TRBV13 CASSQRDFYSYNEQFF TGTGCCAGCTCACAACGGGACTTTTACTCCTACAATGAGCAGTTCTTC
once TRBD1 TRBJ1-6 TRBV2 CASNLRGRDSSNSPLHF TGTGCCAGCAACCTTAGGGGGCGGGACAGTAGTAATTCACCCCTCCACTTT
NA NA TRBJ2-1 TRBV24-1 CATSDSTGYNEQFF TGTGCCACCAGTGACTCGACAGGCTACAATGAGCAGTTCTTC
NA NA TRBJ2-1 TRBV4-3 CASSQNPPAYSYNEQFF TGCGCCAGCAGCCAAAACCCCCCAGCGTACTCCTACAATGAGCAGTTCTTC
NA NA TRBJ1-1 TRBV6-5 CASSSDSYRGKAFF TGTGCCAGCAGTTCCGACTCCTATAGGGGCAAAGCTTTCTTT
few NA TRBJ1-2 TRBV10-1 CASSLDQAYGYTF TGCGCCAGCAGTCTGGATCAGGCGTATGGCTACACCTTC